Following are 20 T cell receptor beta chains from one sample sequenced in a study of T cell repertoires in cytomegalovirus infection. Via MiXCR, TCRdb re-called the reads, giving one row per CDR3 protein. Seen here are roughly 200,000 distinct CDR3 sequences, nearly 9.5% observed once, and the top ten hold about 4.2%. Input material: PBMCs. Every receptor here comes from a human donor in good health (CMV status not recorded). Some clones in this sample may be carry-over from other donors' samples.

The chain uses TRBV7-3 and TRBJ2-5; D is possibly TRBD2 (5 bases). V shed 4 bases and J shed 5 bases, with 14 bases lying between them. This CDR3 spans 14 amino acids. CDR1 and CDR2 (germline): SGHTA, FQGTGA. CDR3 DNA sequence: TGTGCCAGCAGCTCGCAGGCAGGCGGGGAGACCCAGTACTTC. This encodes CASSSQAGGETQYF.

This clonotype occurred a few times. The chain joins TRBV6-2 or TRBV6-3 to TRBJ2-1; D perhaps matches TRBD1 (6 bases). Trimming took off 2 bases at V and 6 bases at J, with 11 bases between the two ends. The CDR3 is made up of 14 amino acids. Germline lookup yields CDR1 MNHEY and CDR2 SVGEGT. The CDR3 region is CASSYDQGRNEQFF. The CDR3 DNA reads TGTGCCAGCAGTTACGATCAGGGGCGCAATGAGCAGTTCTTC.

The table lists this clonotype with many counts. The V gene is TRBV28, the J gene TRBJ1-5, with D perhaps matching TRBD1 (6 bases). V was pared by 1 base and J by 5 bases, with 21 bases between. The CDR3 has 18 residues. Germline lookup yields CDR1 MDHEN and CDR2 SYDVKM. The CDR3 DNA reads as TGTGCCAGCAGTTTATCGACAGGCTTTCTTGGCCCCCATCAGCCCCAGCATTTT. Encoded protein: CASSLSTGFLGPHQPQHF. The whole variable domain, remainder taken from reference TRBV28 and TRBJ1-5, is DVKVTQSSRYLVKRTGEKVFLECVQDMDHENMFWYRQDPGLGLRLIYFSYDVKMKEKGDIPEGYSVSREKKERFSLILESASTNQTSMYLCASSLSTGFLGPHQPQHFGDGTRLSIL.

This clonotype was detected a few times. The chain couples TRBV5-1 to TRBJ1-4; D not certain. The CDR3 covers 15 residues. Germline V lookup: CDR1 SGHRS, CDR2 YFSETQ. Trimming pared 1 base from V and 4 bases from J, leaving 11 bases between. The CDR3 DNA follows: TGCGCCAGCAGCTTGTCGGAGTTTTTTAATGAAAAACTGTTTTTT. Protein: CASSLSEFFNEKLFF.

This clonotype was seen ten or more times. The chain links TRBV7-3 to TRBJ2-1; D possibly corresponds to TRBD2 (6 bases). Per the germline V gene, CDR1 is SGHTA and CDR2 is FQGTGA. The CDR3 extends over 14 amino acids. V lost 4 bases and J lost 8, with 15 bases in between. This CDR3 is CASSSLGLMDEQFF. The CDR3 nucleotides read TGTGCCAGCAGCTCTCTGGGACTCATGGATGAGCAGTTCTTC.

A note on this clonotype: A much larger clone lies one base from this, so it may be a read error. The chain is built from TRBV6-1 and TRBJ1-6, with D possibly matching TRBD1 (5 bases). CDR1 is MNHNS and CDR2 is SASEGT in the germline V gene. There are 13 residues in the CDR3. The chain's CDR3 is CASRMTDNSPLNF. Here the CDR3 DNA reads TGTGCCAGCAGAATGACAGATAATTCACCCCTCAACTTT.

There are a few counts of this clonotype. The chain uses TRBV5-1 and TRBJ2-5, with 7 bases aligning to TRBD2. This CDR3 has 14 residues. From germline, CDR1 is SGHRS and CDR2 YFSETQ. Unmatched junction bases numbered 4, after V lost 4 bases and J lost 1 base. The CDR3 DNA reads TGCGCCAGCAGCCAGGGACTAATCCAAGAGACCCAGTACTTC. It encodes CASSQGLIQETQYF.

The chain has TRBV11-2 and TRBJ1-6; unclear D gene. The CDR3 has 15 amino acids. Trimming left V 0 bases short and J 9 bases short, with 12 bases between. The germline gives CDR1 SGHAT, CDR2 FQNNGV. DNA of the CDR3: TGTGCCAGCAGCTTAGAGAAGGCCGCTAGTTCACCCCTCCACTTT. Residues: CASSLEKAASSPLHF. The full variable domain, completed using reference TRBV11-2 and TRBJ1-6, is EAGVAQSPRYKIIEKRQSVAFWCNPISGHATLYWYQQILGQGPKLLIQFQNNGVVDDSQLPKDRFSAERLKGVDSTLKIQPAKLEDSAVYLCASSLEKAASSPLHFGNGTRLTVT.

In this sample, this clonotype turned up many times. The V call is TRBV7-2, the J call TRBJ1-2; no definite D call. The germline V gene has CDR1 SGHTA and CDR2 FQGNSA. The CDR3 has 14 residues. V shed 7 bases and J shed 1 base, with 13 bases lying between them. The CDR3: CASILYRDNYGYTF. Written as DNA, the CDR3 is TGTGCCAGCATCCTTTATCGCGATAACTATGGCTACACCTTC.

This clonotype has a count of ten or more. Germline is not matched at one junction end, which may reflect a read error. The chain links TRBV4-1 to TRBJ2-7, with TRBD2 as a possible D gene (6 bases). Germline V CDR1 and CDR2: MGHRA, YSYEKL. CDR3 length: 14 amino acids. CDR3 protein: CASSQDLGGYEQYF. CDR3 bases: TGTGCCAGCAGCCAAGATCTCGGGGGATACGAGCAGTACTTC.

This clonotype was counted ten times or more. This chain links TRBV7-2 with TRBJ1-1; possibly TRBD1 for D (5 bases). From germline, CDR1 is SGHTA and CDR2 FQGNSA. Trimming cost V 3 bases and J 0 bases, with 8 bases left between them. The CDR3 sequence is 14 residues long. DNA for the CDR3: TGTGCCAGCAGCTTCGGGGCAATGAACACTGAAGCTTTCTTT. Translation: CASSFGAMNTEAFF.

The sample holds a few counts of this clonotype. The genes are TRBV7-2 and TRBJ1-2; 9 nucleotides match TRBD1. The V segment lost 1 base and the J segment 3 bases; nucleotides outside the gene matches: 3. Germline loops: CDR1 SGHTA, CDR2 FQGNSA. The CDR3 is made up of 15 amino acids. This CDR3 reads CASSLDRGHHYGYTF. The CDR3 DNA follows: TGTGCCAGCAGCTTAGACAGGGGGCATCACTATGGCTACACCTTC.

This clonotype was counted ten times or more. The genes are TRBV15 and TRBJ2-3; D gene uncertain. With 0 bases removed from V and 6 bases from J, the gap between germline ends came to 7 bases. Per the germline V gene, CDR1 is LNHNV and CDR2 is YYDKDF (reference sequence). The CDR3 spans 13 residues. The CDR3 nucleotides read TGTGCCACCAGCAGAGATCCAAAGGATACGCAGTATTTT. Its protein is CATSRDPKDTQYF.

The sample holds a few counts of this clonotype. The rearrangement links TRBV5-8 to TRBJ2-1, with no clear D. Between the trimmed V and J ends, which lost 2 bases and 6 bases, there was a span of 9 bases. Germline V gene data show CDR1 as SGHTS and CDR2 as YDEGEE. The CDR3 is 13 residues long. The CDR3 DNA is TGTGCCAGCAGCTTACGAGCGCTCAATGAGCAGTTCTTC. The encoded protein is CASSLRALNEQFF.

In its sample, this clonotype was seen a few times. This sequence joins TRBV5-4 and TRBJ2-5; TRBD2 aligns across 14 bases. This CDR3 comprises 13 residues. Unmatched junction bases numbered 1, after V lost 7 bases and J lost 5 bases. Germline loops: CDR1 SGHNT, CDR2 YYREEE (reference sequence). The chain's CDR3 is CASGTSGSETQYF. As DNA, the CDR3 is TGTGCCAGCGGGACTAGCGGGAGTGAGACCCAGTACTTC.

This chain connects TRBV25-1 to TRBJ2-1, with unresolved D. Between the trimmed V and J ends, which lost 7 bases and 0 bases, there was a span of 10 bases. The germline CDR1 and CDR2 sequences are MGHDK and SYGVNS. CDR3 length equals 14 residues. The CDR3 DNA sequence: TGTGCCAGCATTGGGCCGACCTCCTACAATGAGCAGTTCTTC. This sequence encodes CASIGPTSYNEQFF.

This clonotype showed up many times. This chain joins TRBV20-1 and TRBJ2-2; D call uncertain. CDR1 DFQATT and CDR2 SNEGSKA come from the germline V gene (reference sequence). The CDR3 is 16 amino acids. V was cut by 0 bases and J by 0 bases, with 11 bases left in between. The CDR3 nucleotides read TGCAGTGCTAGAGATCTTTCGACTTCGAACACCGGGGAGCTGTTTTTT. Its protein product is CSARDLSTSNTGELFF.

This clonotype has only a few counts. CDR3 sequence: CATSRYTYNEQFF. In DNA, the CDR3 is TGTGCCACCAGCAGATATACCTACAATGAGCAGTTCTTC. The rearrangement joins TRBV15 to TRBJ2-1; no definite D call. The length of the CDR3 is 13 residues. Deletions cut 2 bases from V and 2 bases from J, with 4 bases between. Germline V gene data show CDR1 as LNHNV and CDR2 as YYDKDF (reference sequence).

This clonotype was seen a few times. This chain's CDR3 is CASGRTRARGTEAFF. The CDR3 bases are TGTGCTAGTGGTCGAACCAGGGCTAGAGGCACTGAAGCTTTCTTT. The gene calls are TRBV12-5 and TRBJ1-1; maybe TRBD1 (5 bases). Germline CDR1 and CDR2: LGHNT and FRNRAP. The V and J ends lost 5 bases and 4 bases respectively, with 17 bases between them. CDR3 length: 15 residues.

The V call is TRBV5-5, the J call TRBJ2-1, with TRBD2 as a possible D gene (6 bases). Trimming pared 0 bases from V and 5 bases from J, leaving 15 bases between. Germline V CDR1 and CDR2: SGHKS, YYEKEE (reference sequence). CDR3 length: 16 amino acids. CDR3 sequence (DNA): TGTGCCAGCAGCTTGGGATGGAGGGTTTATCACAATGAGCAGTTCTTC. This translates into CASSLGWRVYHNEQFF.